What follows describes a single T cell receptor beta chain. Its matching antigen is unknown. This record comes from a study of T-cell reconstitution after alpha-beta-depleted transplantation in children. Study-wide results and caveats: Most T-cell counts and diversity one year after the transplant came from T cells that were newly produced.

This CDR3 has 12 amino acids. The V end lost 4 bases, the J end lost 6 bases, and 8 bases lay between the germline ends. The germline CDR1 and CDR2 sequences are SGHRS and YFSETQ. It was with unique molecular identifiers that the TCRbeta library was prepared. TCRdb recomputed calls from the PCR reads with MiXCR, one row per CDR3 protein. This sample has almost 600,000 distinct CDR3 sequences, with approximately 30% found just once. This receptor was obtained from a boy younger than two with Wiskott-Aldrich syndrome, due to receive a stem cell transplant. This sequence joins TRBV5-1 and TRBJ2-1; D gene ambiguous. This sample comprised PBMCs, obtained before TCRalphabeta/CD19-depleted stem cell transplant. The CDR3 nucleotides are TGCGCCAGCAGCAGACCTAGCAATGAGCAGTTCTTC. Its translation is CASSRPSNEQFF.